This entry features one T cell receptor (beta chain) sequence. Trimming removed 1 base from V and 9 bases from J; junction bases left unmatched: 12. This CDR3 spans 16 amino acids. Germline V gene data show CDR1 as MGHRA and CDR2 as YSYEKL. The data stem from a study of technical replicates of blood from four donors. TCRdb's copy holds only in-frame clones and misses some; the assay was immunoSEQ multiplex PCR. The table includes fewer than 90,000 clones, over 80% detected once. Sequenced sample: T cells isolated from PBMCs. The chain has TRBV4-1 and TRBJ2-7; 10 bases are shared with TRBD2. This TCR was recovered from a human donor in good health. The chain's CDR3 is CASSQGIDLAGVRQYF. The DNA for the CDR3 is TGCGCCAGCAGCCAAGGTATCGATCTAGCGGGAGTAAGGCAGTACTTC.